Below, 23 T cell receptor beta chains from the same sample are listed, as sequenced in a study of CD8 T cells in Susac syndrome (dated by TCRdb to the late 2010s). Libraries were constructed by the immunoSEQ multiplex PCR assay. RNA was extracted with the RNeasy kit and about 0.45 to 1 ug was reverse transcribed using random hexamers. The public sequencing data were trimmed at Q25 with fastp and processed into clonotypes with MiXCR by TCRdb, which kept only in-frame beta chains. Each CDR3 protein gets just one entry, which takes the most common genes and DNA from the rows behind it. Across this sample there are more than 110,000 distinct CDR3 sequences, with about 94% seen only once. The ten largest clonotypes hold roughly 0.27% of the sample. Specimen: CD8+ T cells from PBMCs. Receptors originate from a human donor in good health.

This chain uses TRBV4-3 with TRBJ2-5, with 7 positions matching TRBD2. Germline V gene data show CDR1 as LGHNA and CDR2 as YSLEER. The CDR3 loop spans 15 amino acids. The J segment lost 4 bases and the V segment lost 4 bases, leaving 9 bases of the junction unmatched. CDR3 protein: CASSPGSSGVETQYF. Here the CDR3 DNA reads TGCGCCAGCAGCCCCGGGTCTAGCGGAGTAGAGACCCAGTACTTC.

V and J are TRBV6-1 and TRBJ2-1; weak D call: TRBD2 (5 bases). The V end lost 8 bases, the J end lost 4 bases, and 9 bases lay between the germline ends. The CDR3 is 12 amino acids. Looked up from germline, CDR1 is MNHNS and CDR2 is SASEGT. The CDR3 sequence is CASLEGYNEQFF. CDR3 in DNA: TGTGCCAGCTTAGAGGGATACAATGAGCAGTTCTTC.

The rearrangement joins TRBV27 to TRBJ2-1; the match to TRBD2 covers 12 bases. J gave up 7 bases and V 2 bases, and 6 bases lay outside the gene matches. In germline, CDR1 is MNHEY, CDR2 SMNVEV (reference sequence). This CDR3 region has 16 residues. This chain's CDR3 is CASSLHPSGRGNEQFF. CDR3 sequence (DNA): TGTGCCAGCAGTTTACACCCTAGCGGGAGGGGGAATGAGCAGTTCTTC.

The chain couples TRBV13 to TRBJ1-1; 7 nucleotides line up with TRBD1. The CDR3 sequence is 14 residues long. Per the germline V gene, CDR1 is PRHDT and CDR2 is FYEKMQ (reference sequence). V gave up 5 bases and J gave up 5 bases; unmatched junction bases: 8. CDR3 amino acids: CASSAYRGGTEAFF. As DNA, the CDR3 is TGTGCCAGCAGCGCCTACAGGGGTGGAACTGAAGCTTTCTTT.

The V gene is TRBV20-1, the J gene TRBJ2-1; unclear D gene. V lost 2 bases and J 8 bases, leaving 10 bases between the germline ends. This CDR3 region has 12 residues. CDR1 and CDR2 from the germline V gene are DFQATT and SNEGSKA (reference sequence). The CDR3 sequence is CSARWFGYEQFF. The CDR3 DNA sequence: TGCAGTGCTAGATGGTTCGGGTATGAGCAGTTCTTC.

This clonotype occurred a few times. This chain uses TRBV7-6 with TRBJ2-1; D perhaps matches TRBD1 (5 bases). Germline V gives CDR1 SGHVS, CDR2 FNYEAQ. The CDR3 extends over 12 amino acids. The V end lost 5 bases, the J end lost 8 bases, and 10 bases lay between the germline ends. This CDR3 is CASSDRGDEQFF. In DNA, the CDR3 is TGTGCCAGCAGCGATAGGGGCGATGAGCAGTTCTTC.

The rearrangement uses TRBV28 and TRBJ1-1; D possibly corresponds to TRBD1 (6 bases). Per the germline V gene, CDR1 is MDHEN and CDR2 is SYDVKM. This CDR3 is built from 13 residues. V gave up 6 bases and J gave up 4 bases, with 12 bases separating them. For the CDR3, the DNA is TGTGCCAGCAGGGCAGGGGTGGGCACTGAAGCTTTCTTT. Its translation is CASRAGVGTEAFF.

The chain is built from TRBV6-5 and TRBJ2-5; 7 nucleotides agree with TRBD1. The CDR3 is 14 amino acids. Trimming took 2 bases from V and 4 from J; bases not matched to a gene: 4. Germline-derived CDR1 and CDR2 are MNHEY and SVGAGI. CDR3 nucleotides: TGTGCCAGCAGTTACAAAGGGGGCGGAGAGACCCAGTACTTC. Protein: CASSYKGGGETQYF.

V gene TRBV27 combines with J gene TRBJ2-1, with 7 bases that match TRBD2. Germline CDR1 reads MNHEY; CDR2 reads SMNVEV (reference sequence). V shed 4 bases, J shed 5 bases, and the junction held 2 bases outside the gene matches. This CDR3 spans 13 amino acids. CDR3 bases: TGTGCCAGCAGTTCCGGGACTAACAATGAGCAGTTCTTC. It specifies CASSSGTNNEQFF.

The genes are TRBV4-2 and TRBJ1-4, with 8 bases aligning to TRBD1. CDR3 length: 15 residues. The V gene end was trimmed by 1 base and the J gene end by 8 bases; junction bases not matched to a gene: 6. Germline V gives CDR1 LGHNA, CDR2 YNFKEQ. CDR3 in amino acids: CASSQGDRGREKLFF. CDR3 in DNA: TGTGCCAGCAGCCAAGGAGACAGGGGCCGGGAAAAACTGTTTTTT.

The gene calls are TRBV9 and TRBJ2-1; D may correspond to TRBD1 or TRBD2 (5 bases each). Trimming pared 0 bases from V and 2 bases from J, leaving 9 bases between. Germline lookup yields CDR1 SGDLS and CDR2 YYNGEE. The length of the CDR3 is 15 residues. CDR3 region: CASSVAGAPYNEQFF. DNA for the CDR3: TGTGCCAGCAGCGTAGCCGGGGCGCCCTACAATGAGCAGTTCTTC. Based on the CDR3 plus reference TRBV9 and TRBJ2-1, the full variable domain is DSGVTQTPKHLITATGQRVTLRCSPRSGDLSVYWYQQSLDQGLQFLIQYYNGEERAKGNILERFSAQQFPDLHSELNLSSLELGDSALYFCASSVAGAPYNEQFFGPGTRLTVL.

The table lists this clonotype with a few counts. The J gene is TRBJ2-1, the V gene TRBV20-1; D is possibly TRBD2 (6 bases). Germline V lookup: CDR1 DFQATT, CDR2 SNEGSKA (reference sequence). Trimming cost V 3 bases and J 1 base, with 7 bases left between them. CDR3 length: 13 residues. Here the CDR3 DNA reads TGCAGTGCTAGTGGGGGGTCCTACAATGAGCAGTTCTTC. This encodes CSASGGSYNEQFF.

The chain is built from TRBV19 and TRBJ2-3; D is unresolved. V lost 5 bases, J lost 7 bases, and 10 bases lay in between. Germline CDR1 reads LNHDA; CDR2 reads SQIVND (reference sequence). This CDR3 is built from 12 residues. CDR3 in DNA: TGTGCCAGTAGTGCACATACGAATACGCAGTATTTT. It yields the protein CASSAHTNTQYF.

This clonotype came up a few times. The V gene is TRBV6-5, the J gene TRBJ1-1, with no clear D. Germline V lookup: CDR1 MNHEY, CDR2 SVGAGI. CDR3 length: 13 amino acids. With 0 bases removed from V and 0 bases from J, the gap between germline ends came to 2 bases. CDR3 in amino acids: CASSYSVNTEAFF. Here the CDR3 DNA reads TGTGCCAGCAGTTACTCAGTGAACACTGAAGCTTTCTTT.

The rearrangement uses TRBV5-5 and TRBJ1-1; 10 nucleotides match TRBD1. Germline lookup yields CDR1 SGHKS and CDR2 YYEKEE (reference sequence). After removal of 3 bases from V and 2 bases from J, the junction contained 4 bases not matched to a gene. The CDR3 loop spans 15 amino acids. CDR3 DNA sequence: TGTGCCAGCAGCTGGGGGGACAGGGGTAACACTGAAGCTTTCTTT. The encoded protein is CASSWGDRGNTEAFF.

The table lists this clonotype with a count of one. The chain combines TRBV27 with TRBJ1-2; D may be TRBD1 (5 bases). Trimming removed 6 bases at V and 7 bases at J, with 9 bases between. Germline CDR1 and CDR2: MNHEY and SMNVEV (reference sequence). The CDR3 loop spans 11 amino acids. This CDR3 is CASSGGGGYTF. In DNA form, the CDR3 reads TGTGCCAGCAGCGGCGGGGGTGGCTACACCTTC.

The V and J genes are TRBV20-1 and TRBJ2-7; D is uncertain. This CDR3 comprises 14 residues. The germline V gene has CDR1 DFQATT and CDR2 SNEGSKA (reference sequence). The V gene lost 0 bases and the J gene lost 2 bases, with 11 bases spanning the gap. This CDR3 reads CSARDTATAYEQYF. CDR3 in DNA: TGCAGTGCTAGAGATACCGCGACCGCCTACGAGCAGTACTTC.

The CDR3 sequence is CASSVGLAGEHEQFF. The CDR3 nucleotides are TGTGCCAGCAGTGTGGGACTAGCGGGAGAACATGAGCAGTTCTTC. V and J are TRBV27 and TRBJ2-1; 14 bases are a match to TRBD2. CDR3 size: 15 residues. Unmatched junction bases numbered 5, after V lost 5 bases and J lost 8 bases. CDR1 and CDR2 from the germline V gene are MNHEY and SMNVEV (reference sequence).

The chain is built from TRBV20-1 and TRBJ2-7, with 10 bases identical to TRBD2. There are 16 residues in the CDR3. The V segment lost 3 bases and the J segment 3 bases; nucleotides outside the gene matches: 11. Looked up from germline, CDR1 is DFQATT and CDR2 is SNEGSKA (reference sequence). The CDR3 nucleotides read TGCAGTGCTAGTAGCTTAGCGGGAGGCGCGCTCTACGAGCAGTACTTC. This sequence encodes CSASSLAGGALYEQYF.

The V gene is TRBV6-6, the J gene TRBJ1-1, with 10 bases aligning to TRBD1. The junction had 12 bases not matched to a gene; V was cut back by 11 bases and J by 0 bases. CDR3 size: 16 residues. CDR1 and CDR2 (germline): MNHNY, SVGAGI (reference sequence). DNA for the CDR3: TGTGCCGTCAACTACGGGACAGGGGCCATGAACACTGAAGCTTTCTTT. This gives the protein CAVNYGTGAMNTEAFF.

A single count supports this clonotype. The J gene is TRBJ2-1, the V gene TRBV24-1; tentatively, D is TRBD2 (6 bases). In germline, CDR1 is KGHDR, CDR2 SFDVKD. Deletions cut 10 bases from V and 8 bases from J, with 14 bases between. This CDR3 spans 12 amino acids. The CDR3 protein is CATLGLTDEQFF. CDR3 DNA: TGTGCCACGCTAGGACTAACAGATGAGCAGTTCTTC.

CDR3 DNA sequence: TGTGCCAGCAGTTCCCGACAGGGGAATGAGCAGTTCTTC. As protein: CASSSRQGNEQFF. The chain recombines TRBV28 with TRBJ2-1; 8 nucleotides align to TRBD1. V was pared by 4 bases and J by 7 bases, with 3 bases of the junction left unmatched. The CDR3 runs to 13 residues. Germline CDR1 reads MDHEN; CDR2 reads SYDVKM.

The V and J genes are TRBV29-1 and TRBJ2-3; no reliable D call. The CDR3 runs 16 residues. Trimming took 0 bases from V and 2 from J, leaving 15 bases between them. Germline CDR1 and CDR2: SQVTM and ANQGSEA. Here the CDR3 reads CSVEDLEALPTDTQYF. In nucleotides, the CDR3 is TGCAGCGTTGAAGATCTGGAAGCGTTACCCACAGATACGCAGTATTTT.